The 24 T cell receptor beta chains given below trace back to one sample, sequenced in a study of cytomegalovirus exposure and HLA in healthy donors. Use of 60 Vbeta and 13 Jbeta primers characterized the PCR. The method was immunoSEQ multiplex PCR; TCRdb's version includes in-frame clones alone and lacks a portion of them. The top ten clones hold 4% to 5% of a sample with some 170,000 clones, 70% to 75% of them seen once. Source material: PBMCs. The receptors shown here come from a young man in good health and CMV-seropositive.

The chain couples TRBV28 to TRBJ1-3, with 7 bases that match TRBD1. V was pared by 7 bases and J by 4 bases, with 13 bases of the junction left unmatched. CDR3 length equals 16 residues. Germline assignment: CDR1 MDHEN and CDR2 SYDVKM. The CDR3 region is CASNSFLGTAGNTIYF. CDR3 coding DNA: TGTGCCAGCAATTCCTTCCTCGGGACAGCCGGAAACACCATATATTTT.

The rearrangement joins TRBV7-6 to TRBJ1-4; TRBD1 agrees at 7 bases. The germline V gene encodes CDR1 SGHVS and CDR2 FNYEAQ. This CDR3 spans 13 amino acids. J was trimmed by 10 bases and V by 7 bases; bases with no gene match: 9. The CDR3 DNA sequence: TGTGCCAGCATGTGGACAGGCTCCCCAAAACTGTTTTTT. Amino acid sequence: CASMWTGSPKLFF.

The CDR3 nucleotides read TGTGCCAGCAGCCCGGACAGTCTCTATGGCTACACCTTC. The encoded protein is CASSPDSLYGYTF. The V call is TRBV7-8, the J call TRBJ1-2, with a tentative D call TRBD1 (6 bases). Trimming removed 5 bases at V and 4 bases at J, with 11 bases between. The CDR3 contains 13 residues. CDR1 and CDR2 from the germline V gene are SGHVS and FQNEAQ.

This clone was recorded a few times. This chain connects TRBV2 to TRBJ2-1; D remains ambiguous. This CDR3 contains 10 residues. The germline V and J ends were trimmed by 7 bases and 8 bases, with 6 bases remaining between them. Germline CDR1 reads SNHLY; CDR2 reads FYNNEI. CDR3 nucleotides: TGTGCCAGCACCTTAGATGAGCAGTTCTTC. Translation: CASTLDEQFF. Together with reference TRBV2 and TRBJ2-1, the CDR3 gives the full variable domain: EPEVTQTPSHQVTQMGQEVILRCVPISNHLYFYWYRQILGQKVEFLVSFYNNEISEKSEIFDDQFSVERPDGSNFTLKIRSTKLEDSAMYFCASTLDEQFFGPGTRLTVL.

The chain recombines TRBV12-1 with TRBJ2-1; no check of the table's D call, TRBD1, against the DNA was made. TRBV12-1 is marked as a pseudogene. The CDR3 has 17 residues. The CDR3, as DNA: TGTGCCAGCAGCCCGGGCTCCAATAGGCAGGGTGTGGATGAGCAGTTCTTC. This codes for CASSPGSNRQGVDEQFF.

A note on this clone: Other DNA sequences in this specimen translate into the identical CDR3. The gene calls are TRBV10-3 and TRBJ1-5; D is perhaps TRBD1 (6 bases). Germline loops: CDR1 ENHRY, CDR2 SYGVKD. Trimming shortened V by 0 bases and J by 2 bases, and 8 bases separated the two germline ends. This CDR3 has 15 residues. The CDR3 nucleotides are TGTGCCATCAGTGAGTCCAGGGGAGGCAATCAGCCCCAGCATTTT. Its translation: CAISESRGGNQPQHF.

V and J are TRBV7-9 and TRBJ1-6; 8 bases line up with TRBD1. Germline lookup yields CDR1 SEHNR and CDR2 FQNEAQ (reference sequence). CDR3 size: 16 residues. Trimming cost V 3 bases and J 5 bases; bases outside gene matches: 6. CDR3 nucleotides: TGTGCCAGCAGCTTGGCCGCGACAGGGGATAATTCACCCCTCCACTTT. Residues: CASSLAATGDNSPLHF.

This chain uses TRBV27 with TRBJ2-5; maybe TRBD1 (6 bases). V shed 4 bases and J shed 4 bases, with 13 bases lying between them. Germline lookup yields CDR1 MNHEY and CDR2 SMNVEV (reference sequence). This CDR3 spans 14 amino acids. Here the CDR3 reads CASSSLQGGETQYF. The CDR3 coding sequence is TGTGCCAGCAGTTCTCTACAAGGGGGAGAGACCCAGTACTTC.

This chain uses TRBV7-9 with TRBJ1-1; TRBD1 is a possible D gene (5 bases). Germline lookup yields CDR1 SEHNR and CDR2 FQNEAQ (reference sequence). V was cut by 4 bases and J by 4 bases, with 13 bases left in between. The CDR3 length is 14 residues. CDR3 residues: CASSSQGRGTEAFF. The CDR3 DNA sequence: TGTGCCAGCAGCTCCCAGGGTAGGGGCACTGAAGCTTTCTTT.

The V gene is TRBV5-3, the J gene TRBJ1-1; D perhaps matches TRBD1 (5 bases). TRBV5-3 is an ORF, with its function uncertain. Trimming pared 0 bases from V and 4 bases from J, leaving 13 bases between. This CDR3 has 15 amino acids. The CDR3 sequence: CARSLVRQGSTEAFF. CDR3 bases: TGTGCCAGAAGCTTGGTTCGGCAGGGCTCCACTGAAGCTTTCTTT.

The rearrangement links TRBV5-5 to TRBJ2-3; D possibly corresponds to TRBD2 (6 bases). This CDR3 is built from 16 residues. Trimming removed 1 base at V and 3 bases at J, with 15 bases between. Germline CDR1 and CDR2: SGHKS and YYEKEE (reference sequence). CDR3 residues: CASSLSAGRGTDTQYF. CDR3 coding DNA: TGTGCCAGCAGCTTGAGTGCGGGTCGGGGGACAGATACGCAGTATTTT.

The rearrangement links TRBV11-2 to TRBJ2-4; the D gene is possibly TRBD1 (5 bases). CDR1 is SGHAT, CDR2 FQNNGV, per germline. Trimming left V 4 bases short and J 4 bases short, with 8 bases between. This CDR3 contains 13 residues. The CDR3 sequence: CASSSQAKNIQYF. Here the CDR3 DNA reads TGTGCCAGCAGCTCACAGGCGAAAAACATTCAGTACTTC.

V and J are TRBV5-4 and TRBJ2-2; 13 nucleotides match TRBD2. The CDR3 loop spans 17 amino acids. V shed 2 bases and J 3 bases; nucleotides not matched to a gene: 4. Germline-derived CDR1 and CDR2 are SGHNT and YYREEE (reference sequence). The CDR3 region is CASSLGTSGAYTGELFF. The CDR3 bases are TGTGCCAGCAGCTTAGGGACTAGCGGGGCTTACACCGGGGAGCTGTTTTTT.

V is TRBV7-9 and J is TRBJ1-2; TRBD1 might be the D (5 bases). V lost 6 bases and J lost 4, with 15 bases in between. This CDR3 spans 14 amino acids. Germline CDR1 and CDR2: SEHNR and FQNEAQ (reference sequence). The chain's CDR3 is CASSLAGGVYGYTF. The CDR3 region has the DNA TGTGCCAGCAGTCTTGCGGGGGGGGTCTATGGCTACACCTTC.

The chain is built from TRBV19 and TRBJ1-1; no definite D call. V was pared by 1 base and J by 6 bases, with 9 bases between. The germline gives CDR1 LNHDA, CDR2 SQIVND (reference sequence). This CDR3 is 13 amino acids long. CDR3 in DNA: TGTGCCAGTAGTATAGCTGGTGGGCCTGAAGCTTTCTTT. This encodes CASSIAGGPEAFF.

There are a few counts of this clone. The chain combines TRBV12-5 with TRBJ2-2; no reliable D call. Trimming took 4 bases from V and 7 from J, leaving 19 bases between them. This CDR3 contains 16 residues. Germline V gene sequence: CDR1 LGHNT, CDR2 FRNRAP. Written as DNA, the CDR3 is TGTGCTAGTGGTTCCCCGCCGGTGTTAAGCCTCGGGGAGCTGTTTTTT. Its translation is CASGSPPVLSLGELFF.

The chain combines TRBV28 with TRBJ1-2; 8 bases match TRBD1. The CDR3 is made up of 12 amino acids. Trimming removed 11 bases from V and 4 bases from J; junction bases left unmatched: 6. In germline, CDR1 is MDHEN, CDR2 SYDVKM. In DNA, the CDR3 is TGTGCCGGAAGGACAGGGCCCTATGGCTACACCTTC. Protein: CAGRTGPYGYTF.

The V gene is TRBV5-1, the J gene TRBJ2-1, with 12 bases fitting TRBD2. J gave up 10 bases and V 5 bases, and 10 bases lay outside the gene matches. Germline CDR1 SGHRS, CDR2 YFSETQ. This CDR3 region has 15 residues. In nucleotides, the CDR3 is TGCGCCAGCAGTTCTAGCGGGAGGGCAGATGGGGAGCAGTTCTTC. Its translation is CASSSSGRADGEQFF.

The chain couples TRBV6-1 to TRBJ2-3, with TRBD1 matching 8 bases. The CDR3 is 16 amino acids. Losses at the gene ends were 4 bases for V and 4 bases for J; bases not matched to a gene: 10. In germline, CDR1 is MNHNS, CDR2 SASEGT. CDR3 in DNA: TGTGCCAGCAGTGCTCGGACAGGGAGTAGGGCAGATACGCAGTATTTT. Translating it yields CASSARTGSRADTQYF.

This clone was counted a single time. V is TRBV25-1 and J is TRBJ1-1; 7 positions agree with TRBD1. This CDR3 region has 14 residues. Trimming removed 3 bases from V and 1 base from J; junction bases left unmatched: 2. Per the germline V gene, CDR1 is MGHDK and CDR2 is SYGVNS. CDR3 amino acids: CASSDGTANTEAFF. CDR3 sequence (DNA): TGTGCCAGCAGTGACGGGACAGCGAACACTGAAGCTTTCTTT.

The rearrangement joins TRBV7-3 to TRBJ1-2; D gene uncertain. The germline V gene has CDR1 SGHTA and CDR2 FQGTGA. This CDR3 has 16 residues. V gave up 6 bases and J gave up 4 bases, with 21 bases separating them. CDR3 nucleotide sequence: TGTGCCAGCAGTACAACCTTCTCGAGGGATAGCTATGGCTACACCTTC. Amino acids: CASSTTFSRDSYGYTF. The complete variable domain, with remaining parts taken from reference TRBV7-3 and TRBJ1-2, reads GAGVSQTPSNKVTEKGKYVELRCDPISGHTALYWYRQSLGQGPEFLIYFQGTGAADDSGLPNDRFFAVRPEGSVSTLKIQRTERGDSAVYLCASSTTFSRDSYGYTFGSGTRLTVV.

This chain connects TRBV29-1 to TRBJ2-3, with D perhaps matching TRBD2 (6 bases). Trimming shortened V by 4 bases and J by 4 bases, and 12 bases separated the two germline ends. Germline CDR1 is SQVTM and CDR2 is ANQGSEA. The CDR3 spans 13 residues. The CDR3 region is CSVAQTSPDTQYF. CDR3 in DNA: TGCAGCGTTGCCCAAACTAGCCCAGATACGCAGTATTTT.

The sample holds one count of this clone. This rearrangement joins TRBV27 to TRBJ2-3; weak D call: TRBD1 (6 bases). Trimming took 3 bases from V and 5 from J, leaving 15 bases between them. CDR3 length equals 15 residues. CDR1 and CDR2 (germline): MNHEY, SMNVEV (reference sequence). Written as DNA, the CDR3 is TGTGCCAGCAGTTTGTCTGGACAGCCTGGAGATACGCAGTATTTT. Translation gives CASSLSGQPGDTQYF.

The V call is TRBV6-1, the J call TRBJ1-5; 8 bases are a match to TRBD1. V shed 7 bases and J 7 bases; nucleotides not matched to a gene: 12. Germline loops: CDR1 MNHNS, CDR2 SASEGT. The CDR3 runs to 15 residues. This CDR3 reads CASNTDRAGIQPQHF. The CDR3 DNA sequence: TGTGCCAGCAATACGGACAGGGCTGGTATCCAGCCCCAGCATTTT.